This T cell receptor (beta chain) was recovered during a study of cytomegalovirus exposure and HLA in healthy donors. Findings and limits, study-wide: Productive status was seen about 90% or about 30% of the time for most TCR beta V segments in an earlier analysis. The number of N-insertions in an Asian-associated ancestry cluster was reportedly below the approximately 600-donor mean in a later analysis.

Use of 60 Vbeta and 13 Jbeta primers characterized the PCR. The table came from immunoSEQ multiplex PCR; TCRdb's copy has only in-frame clones and leaves some out. This sample has some 140,000 clones, with 65% to 70% found just once. A word on this clone: Its antigen remains unidentified.

The CDR3 length is 12 residues. Trimming removed 2 bases from V and 6 bases from J, with 5 bases in between. Germline assignment: CDR1 MDHEN and CDR2 SYDVKM. What was sequenced was PBMCs. The V gene is TRBV28, the J gene TRBJ2-1; D remains ambiguous. This sequence was found in a human donor in good health. CDR3 residues: CASSLSPNEQFF. In DNA form, the CDR3 reads TGTGCCAGCAGTTTAAGCCCCAATGAGCAGTTCTTC.